This T cell receptor beta chain was observed in a study of beta chain features in type 1 diabetes. Study results and limitations: Cells that show high TCR expression could be over-represented by cDNA sequencing. In type 1 diabetes patients, VDJ junctions had fewer insertions; deletions at these junctions were more frequent.

Expressed TCRB transcripts got sequenced, as all isolated RNA was reverse transcribed. Assay: immunoSEQ multiplex PCR; the TCRdb copy retains only in-frame clones and omits some. The profile shows roughly 230,000 clones, roughly 9.6% of them singletons. Regarding this clone: Its matching antigen is unknown.

What was sequenced was naive CD4+ T cells from blood. This clonotype was obtained from a woman in her late teens or twenties in good health.

DNA of the CDR3: TGCGCCAGCAGCTTGGACAGGGGGGACTATGGCTACACCTTC. It yields the protein CASSLDRGDYGYTF. The V call is TRBV5-1, the J call TRBJ1-2; TRBD1 agrees at 8 bases. The junction had 1 base not matched to a gene; V was cut back by 0 bases and J by 3 bases. Per the germline V gene, CDR1 is SGHRS and CDR2 is YFSETQ. The CDR3 is 14 residues long.